The rows below give T cell receptor beta chains drawn from one sample of a study of OX40 agonist ivuxolimab in advanced cancers. Produced via immunoSEQ multiplex PCR; TCRdb's table is partial and in-frame only. The top ten clones hold more than 30% of a sample with tens of thousands of clones, approximately 87% of them seen once. This material consisted of CD4+ or CD8+ T cells sorted from blood, taken in a trial of the OX40 agonist ivuxolimab. The receptors stem from an adult with an advanced solid tumor such as melanoma, head and neck, liver or kidney cancer. CDR3s include the opening cysteine and the closing phenylalanine or tryptophan.

v_call | cdr3_length | cdr3_aa
TRBV5-1 | 16 | CASSWTGLAGWDTQYF
TRBV7-7 | 14 | CASSYGTGWDTQYF
TRBV11-1 | 15 | CASSWRGVGQETQYF
TRBV5-5 | 16 | CASSLAGQGAWDEQFF
TRBV7-9 | 19 | CASSSQRNRGAAGTDTQYF
TRBV7-7 | 15 | CASSSGGAWGETQYF
TRBV27 | 12 | CASSLTSNEQFF
TRBV9 | 12 | CASSPPASEQFF
TRBV2 | 13 | CASSGTGATEQYF
TRBV2 | 14 | CASSKTTASYEQYF
TRBV6-5 | 14 | CASSSGPGNEKLFF
TRBV19 | 14 | CASSPGLSSYEQYF
TRBV10-1 | 13 | CASSVGPSYEQYF
TRBV4-1 | 15 | CASSQEEWGTDTQYF
TRBV11-2 | 12 | CASSADTGELFF
TRBV27 | 16 | CASSRGTSGSTDTQYF
TRBV6-5 | 10 | CASSYTEAFF
TRBV4-1 | 18 | CASSQDPGPGGSYNEQFF
TRBV14 | 14 | CASSPRTLSGEQFF
TRBV5-1 | 12 | CASSLEIGKLFF
TRBV6-6 | 13 | CASSYSDFYEQYF
TRBV5-6 | 17 | CASSPLGTGGDTGELFF
TRBV5-8 | 15 | CASNRRGSGYNEQFF